This T cell receptor (beta chain) was identified in a study of CD8+ T cells in alopecia areata. Study observations and caveats: Alopecia totalis/universalis scalp especially showed more expanded CD8+ clones than normal scalp.

The treatment was: oral pan-JAK inhibitor, 5-10 mg twice daily. Collected material from alopecia areata patients comprised lesional scalp punch biopsies and peripheral blood. Investigators isolated RNA and reverse transcribed it into cDNA to act as the sequencing template. Some clones are missing from TCRdb's copy, which holds only in-frame ones; the method was immunoSEQ multiplex PCR. Among some 220,000 clones, about 58% were seen once, and the ten largest hold more than 1.5%. As for this clone: The antigen is unknown.

This receptor was taken from a human donor with alopecia areata. This material consisted of CD4+ T cells sorted from blood, taken at week 4, from a patient treated with tofacitinib.

In DNA, the CDR3 is TGTGCCTGGATGGACAGGGTGGCTGATGGAAACACCATATATTTT. It is translated as CAWMDRVADGNTIYF. The chain links TRBV30 to TRBJ1-3; 8 bases match TRBD1. Germline V gene data show CDR1 as GTSNPN and CDR2 as SVGIG (reference sequence). Trimming took 4 bases from V and 3 from J; bases not matched to a gene: 8. This CDR3 region has 15 residues. The full variable domain, in which reference TRBV30 and TRBJ1-3 provide the parts outside the CDR3, is SQTIHQWPATLVQPVGSPLSLECTVEGTSNPNLYWYRQAAGRGLQLLFYSVGIGQISSEVPQNLSASRPQDRQFILSSKKLLLSDSGFYLCAWMDRVADGNTIYFGEGSWLTVV.